The entry below describes one TCR beta chain. The antigen is undetermined. CDR1 is SGHTA and CDR2 is FQGNSA in the germline V gene. The CDR3 totals 16 residues. These data belong to a study of CXCR3-negative and CXCR3-positive naive CD8 T cells. Study overall: The libraries yielded roughly 130 million TRB reads, about 1.5 +/- 0.3 million each.

Study-wide results and limits: Naive CXCR3-positive cells had TRB CDR3s more hydrophobic than those of CXCR3-negative naive cells. Post-cryopreservation CXCR3 expression was partly diminished, and the bulk of assays employed fresh PBMCs. Naive CXCR3-positive and CXCR3-negative cells shared TRBV-TRBJ usage; memory cells diverged.

The study made its TRB cDNA libraries by 5' RACE, adding UMI labels. TCRdb re-called the 5' RACE reads; one entry per CDR3 protein, DNA not given. The sample holds about 63,000 distinct CDR3 sequences. The chain is built from TRBV7-2 and TRBJ2-5; TCRdb proposes TRBD1, but this gene call is untestable without DNA. Sequenced input: naive CXCR3+ CD8+ T cells from blood. Described subset: CD45RO-CCR7+CD27+CD95- naive CD8+ T cells expressing CXCR3 (TNR3+). This receptor was identified in a human donor in good health. Some clones in this sample may be carry-over from other donors' samples. Here the CDR3 reads CASSSSGRAREETQYF.